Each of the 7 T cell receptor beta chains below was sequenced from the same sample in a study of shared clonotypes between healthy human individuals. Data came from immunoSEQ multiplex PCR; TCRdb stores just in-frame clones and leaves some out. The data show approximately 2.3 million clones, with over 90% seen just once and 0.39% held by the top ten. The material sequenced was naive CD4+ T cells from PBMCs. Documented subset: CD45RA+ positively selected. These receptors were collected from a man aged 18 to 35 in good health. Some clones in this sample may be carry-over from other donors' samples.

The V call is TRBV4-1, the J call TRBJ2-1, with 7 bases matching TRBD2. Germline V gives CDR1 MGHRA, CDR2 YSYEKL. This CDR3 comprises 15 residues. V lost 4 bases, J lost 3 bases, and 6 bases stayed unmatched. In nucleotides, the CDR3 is TGCGCCAGCAGCCCCTTCGCTAGCGGCTACAATGAGCAGTTCTTC. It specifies CASSPFASGYNEQFF.

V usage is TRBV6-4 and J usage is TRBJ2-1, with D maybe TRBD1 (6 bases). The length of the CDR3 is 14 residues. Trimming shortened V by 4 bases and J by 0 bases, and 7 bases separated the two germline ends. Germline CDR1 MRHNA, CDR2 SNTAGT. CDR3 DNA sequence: TGTGCCAGCAGTGCGGACAGCTCCTACAATGAGCAGTTCTTC. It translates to CASSADSSYNEQFF.

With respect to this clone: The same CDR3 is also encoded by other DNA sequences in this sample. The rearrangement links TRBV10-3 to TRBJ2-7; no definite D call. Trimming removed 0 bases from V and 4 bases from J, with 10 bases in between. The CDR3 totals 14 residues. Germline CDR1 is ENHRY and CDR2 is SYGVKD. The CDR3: CAISESGGQYEQYF. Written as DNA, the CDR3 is TGTGCCATCAGTGAGTCGGGCGGCCAATACGAGCAGTACTTC.

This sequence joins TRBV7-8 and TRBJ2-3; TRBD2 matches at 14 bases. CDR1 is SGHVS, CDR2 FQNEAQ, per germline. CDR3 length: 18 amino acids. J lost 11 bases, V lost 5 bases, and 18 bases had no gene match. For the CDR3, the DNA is TGTGCCAGCAGCCATACCTTAGGACTAGCGGGAGGCCTTGGGAAGCAGTATTTT. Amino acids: CASSHTLGLAGGLGKQYF. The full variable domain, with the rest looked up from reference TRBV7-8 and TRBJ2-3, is GAGVSQSPRYKVAKRGQDVALRCDPISGHVSLFWYQQALGQGPEFLTYFQNEAQLDKSGLPSDRFFAERPEGSVSTLKIQRTQQEDSAVYLCASSHTLGLAGGLGKQYFGPGTRLTVL.

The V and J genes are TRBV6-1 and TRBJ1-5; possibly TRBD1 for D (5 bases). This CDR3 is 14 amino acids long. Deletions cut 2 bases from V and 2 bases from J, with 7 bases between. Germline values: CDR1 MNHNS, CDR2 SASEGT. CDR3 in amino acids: CASSELGGNQPQHF. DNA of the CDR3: TGTGCCAGCAGTGAACTGGGGGGCAATCAGCCCCAGCATTTT.

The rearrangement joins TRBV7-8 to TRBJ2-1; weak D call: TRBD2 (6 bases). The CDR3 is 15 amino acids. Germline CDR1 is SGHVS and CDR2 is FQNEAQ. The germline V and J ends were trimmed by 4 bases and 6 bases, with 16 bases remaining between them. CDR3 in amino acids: CASSSILASGNEQFF. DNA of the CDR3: TGTGCCAGCAGCTCCATACTAGCAAGTGGCAATGAGCAGTTCTTC.

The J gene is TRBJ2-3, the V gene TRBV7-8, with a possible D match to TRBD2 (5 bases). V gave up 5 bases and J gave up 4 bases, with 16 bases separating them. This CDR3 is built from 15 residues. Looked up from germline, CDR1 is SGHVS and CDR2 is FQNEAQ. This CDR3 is CASSPTGVSADTQYF. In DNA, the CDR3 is TGTGCCAGCAGCCCGACCGGGGTCAGCGCAGATACGCAGTATTTT.